The 27 T cell receptor beta chains reported below all come from one sample, sequenced in a study of response to subunit inactivated influenza vaccine. Each CDR3 protein gets one entry after TCRdb re-called the RT-PCR reads with MiXCR. The sample shows about 180,000 distinct CDR3 sequences, roughly 10% of them seen only once. The sample consisted of CD8+ T cells sorted from PBMCs, taken around 2 years after vaccination. These receptors came from a man aged 45 to 75 who received an inactivated influenza vaccine.

This clonotype appeared a few times. The J gene is TRBJ2-5, the V gene TRBV6-2 or TRBV6-3; no reliable D call. Deletions cut 3 bases from V and 5 bases from J, with 7 bases between. CDR3 size: 12 residues. Germline assignment: CDR1 MNHEY and CDR2 SVGEGT. The CDR3 DNA is TGTGCCAGCAGTTATCCGTGGGAGACCCAGTACTTC. This gives the protein CASSYPWETQYF.

The chain carries TRBV19 and TRBJ1-5; 8 nucleotides align to TRBD1. Germline trimming cut 3 bases from V and 7 bases from J; bases unmatched to any gene: 5. Germline CDR1 and CDR2: LNHDA and SQIVND (reference sequence). The CDR3 sequence is 14 residues long. The CDR3 sequence: CASSILQGEQPQHF. The CDR3 nucleotides read TGTGCCAGTAGTATTCTACAGGGGGAACAGCCCCAGCATTTT. The full variable domain, completed using reference TRBV19 and TRBJ1-5, is DGGITQSPKYLFRKEGQNVTLSCEQNLNHDAMYWYRQDPGQGLRLIYYSQIVNDFQKGDIAEGYSVSREKKESFPLTVTSAQKNPTAFYLCASSILQGEQPQHFGDGTRLSIL.

This clonotype appeared a few times. This sequence joins TRBV12-3 or TRBV12-4 and TRBJ2-1, with D possibly TRBD2 on 6 matching bases. With 7 bases removed from V and 10 bases from J, the gap between germline ends came to 23 bases. CDR3 size: 15 residues. The CDR3, as DNA: TGTGCCAGCACTCCGGGGGACGCCTTATGGGGGGAGCAGTTCTTC. Protein: CASTPGDALWGEQFF.

The genes are TRBV20-1 and TRBJ2-7; TRBD2 agrees at 8 bases. This CDR3 spans 13 amino acids. With 5 bases clipped from V and 7 bases from J, the junction kept 10 bases outside the gene matches. Germline V gene lookup returns CDR1 DFQATT and CDR2 SNEGSKA (reference sequence). CDR3 sequence: CSASGTRPGEQYF. The DNA of the CDR3 is TGCAGTGCTTCCGGGACTAGACCGGGGGAGCAGTACTTC.

A few counts support this clonotype. V and J are TRBV10-1 and TRBJ2-7, with a possible D match to TRBD2 (6 bases). The CDR3 loop spans 14 amino acids. V gave up 2 bases and J gave up 3 bases, with 11 bases separating them. Germline V CDR1 and CDR2: WNHNN, SYGVQD (reference sequence). Written as DNA, the CDR3 is TGCGCCAGCAGTGAGAGGCTCGGGGGCTACGAGCAGTACTTC. Protein product: CASSERLGGYEQYF.

The V and J genes are TRBV27 and TRBJ2-1; TRBD2 matches 11 bases. This CDR3 region has 17 residues. The germline V gene has CDR1 MNHEY and CDR2 SMNVEV (reference sequence). Trimming cost V 4 bases and J 3 bases; bases outside gene matches: 8. CDR3 sequence (DNA): TGTGCCAGCAGTTCCCGAGTCGGGACTAGCGGCTACAATGAGCAGTTCTTC. Translating gives CASSSRVGTSGYNEQFF.

This chain connects TRBV20-1 to TRBJ2-3; no clear D gene. From germline, CDR1 is DFQATT and CDR2 SNEGSKA (reference sequence). This CDR3 is 12 amino acids long. V was clipped by 1 base and J by 4 bases, with 6 bases between them. In nucleotides, the CDR3 is TGCAGTGCTAGAGTAGATGCAGATACGCAGTATTTT. It is translated as CSARVDADTQYF.

This clonotype appeared many times. The chain uses TRBV24-1 and TRBJ2-1, with a weak D call TRBD1 (5 bases). CDR1 and CDR2 from the germline V gene are KGHDR and SFDVKD. Trimming shortened V by 0 bases and J by 8 bases, and 10 bases separated the two germline ends. The CDR3 runs to 14 residues. CDR3 region: CATSDLQGADEQFF. The CDR3 nucleotides are TGTGCCACCAGTGATTTGCAGGGCGCGGATGAGCAGTTCTTC.

This clonotype was detected a few times. This chain connects TRBV6-1 to TRBJ1-1, with D perhaps TRBD1 (6 bases). Trimming stripped 8 bases from V and 4 bases from J, with 17 bases between. Per germline, CDR1 MNHNS and CDR2 SASEGT. This CDR3 contains 14 residues. The CDR3 here is CASGTTGYTTEAFF. The CDR3 bases are TGTGCCAGCGGAACCACAGGGTATACCACTGAAGCTTTCTTT.

The chain combines TRBV7-9 with TRBJ2-2; TRBD2 matches at 8 bases. Germline V gene sequence: CDR1 SEHNR, CDR2 FQNEAQ (reference sequence). CDR3 length: 14 residues. The ends lost 5 bases at V and 4 bases at J; junction bases unmatched: 3. The CDR3, as DNA: TGTGCCAGCAGCCCGGGAGGGGGCACCGGGGAGCTGTTTTTT. Protein sequence: CASSPGGGTGELFF.

This clonotype was counted a few times. The rearrangement links TRBV7-9 to TRBJ2-4; D gene ambiguous. Germline V CDR1 and CDR2: SEHNR, FQNEAQ (reference sequence). The CDR3 consists of 13 residues. The V end was cut by 4 bases, the J end by 3 bases, with 7 bases between. This CDR3 reads CASSSPGKNIQYF. DNA of the CDR3: TGTGCCAGCAGCTCCCCCGGCAAAAACATTCAGTACTTC.

This clonotype appeared a single time. The chain is built from TRBV14 and TRBJ2-7; tentative D call: TRBD2 (6 bases). The germline CDR1 and CDR2 sequences are SGHDN and FVKESK. The CDR3 has 15 residues. V was cut by 0 bases and J by 5 bases, with 14 bases left in between. CDR3 in amino acids: CASSQDPGVLNEQYF. The CDR3 DNA sequence: TGTGCCAGCAGCCAAGATCCGGGGGTACTGAACGAGCAGTACTTC.

This clonotype turned up a few times. The chain couples TRBV27 to TRBJ2-1; D may be TRBD2 (5 bases). Germline CDR1 reads MNHEY; CDR2 reads SMNVEV (reference sequence). The CDR3 spans 16 residues. Deletions cut 5 bases from V and 0 bases from J, with 14 bases between. This chain's CDR3 is CASSLGVIGSYNEQFF. The CDR3 nucleotides are TGTGCCAGCAGTCTCGGGGTCATCGGCTCCTACAATGAGCAGTTCTTC.

Only a few counts were recorded for this clonotype. The chain couples TRBV4-3 to TRBJ1-1; 7 bases fit TRBD1. Per germline, CDR1 LGHNA and CDR2 YSLEER. The CDR3 has 13 residues. V lost 2 bases and J lost 8; bases outside the gene matches: 5. CDR3 nucleotides: TGCGCCAGCAGCCAAACAGGGGAAGGGGAAGCTTTCTTT. Translated: CASSQTGEGEAFF.

The chain is built from TRBV12-3 or TRBV12-4 and TRBJ2-7; tentatively, D is TRBD1 or TRBD2 (5 bases each). V was shortened by 9 bases and J by 5 bases, with 17 bases between the two germline ends. The length of the CDR3 is 13 residues. The CDR3 DNA reads TGTGCCAGTCCGGGCCCCAGGGACGACGAGCAGTACTTC. Amino acids: CASPGPRDDEQYF.

In this sample, this clonotype turned up many times. The rearrangement uses TRBV27 and TRBJ2-1; D not resolved. Germline V CDR1 and CDR2: MNHEY, SMNVEV (reference sequence). Deletions cut 0 bases from V and 9 bases from J, with 6 bases between. The CDR3 runs 12 residues. The CDR3 here is CASSLSPPEQFF. CDR3 DNA sequence: TGTGCCAGCAGTTTATCCCCCCCTGAGCAGTTCTTC.

The CDR3 region is CAISDPEGEALYTGELFF. The DNA for the CDR3 is TGTGCCATCAGTGATCCCGAGGGGGAGGCTCTGTACACCGGGGAGCTGTTTTTT. This rearrangement joins TRBV10-3 to TRBJ2-2; D may match TRBD1 or TRBD2 (6 bases each). Germline V lookup: CDR1 ENHRY, CDR2 SYGVKD. The V end was cut by 3 bases, the J end by 3 bases, with 20 bases between. The CDR3 runs 18 residues.

This chain joins TRBV6-5 and TRBJ1-2; D might be TRBD1 (5 bases). CDR3 length equals 13 residues. V lost 1 base and J lost 6, with 9 bases in between. In germline, CDR1 is MNHEY, CDR2 SVGAGI. CDR3 coding DNA: TGTGCCAGCAGTTACTTCCAAGGGGATGGCTACACCTTC. This translates into CASSYFQGDGYTF.

The chain uses TRBV20-1 and TRBJ2-3, with D uncertain. Trimming left V 0 bases short and J 0 bases short, with 22 bases between. The CDR3 length is 19 residues. Germline CDR1 is DFQATT and CDR2 is SNEGSKA (reference sequence). The CDR3 loop is CSARDPTTHPISSTDTQYF. CDR3 nucleotide sequence: TGCAGTGCTAGAGATCCCACTACTCATCCCATCTCTAGCACAGATACGCAGTATTTT.

The V and J genes are TRBV4-2 and TRBJ2-3; D tentatively reads TRBD1 or TRBD2 (5 bases each). This CDR3 region has 15 residues. Deletions cut 0 bases from V and 2 bases from J, with 9 bases between. From germline, CDR1 is LGHNA and CDR2 YNFKEQ. CDR3 protein: CASSQERGVTDTQYF. The DNA of the CDR3 is TGTGCCAGCAGCCAAGAAAGGGGAGTCACAGATACGCAGTATTTT.

The CDR3 DNA follows: TGTGCCAGCAGCTTAGCTCAGGGGACAGATACGCAGTATTTT. This codes for CASSLAQGTDTQYF. The chain couples TRBV7-9 to TRBJ2-3; TRBD1 is a possible D gene (6 bases). The germline CDR1 and CDR2 sequences are SEHNR and FQNEAQ (reference sequence). The CDR3 is 14 amino acids. Between the trimmed V and J ends, which lost 0 bases and 3 bases, there was a span of 7 bases. The full variable domain, rest sourced from reference TRBV7-9 and TRBJ2-3, is DTGVSQNPRHKITKRGQNVTFRCDPISEHNRLYWYRQTLGQGPEFLTYFQNEAQLEKSRLLSDRFSAERPKGSFSTLEIQRTEQGDSAMYLCASSLAQGTDTQYFGPGTRLTVL.

The chain has TRBV10-3 and TRBJ1-5, with D hard to call. CDR1 and CDR2 from the germline V gene are ENHRY and SYGVKD. V dropped 2 bases and J dropped 5 bases, with 13 bases sitting between them. The CDR3 totals 15 residues. The DNA for the CDR3 is TGTGCCATCAGTGAGGTTGGAAGCGCCTATCAGCCCCAGCATTTT. Its protein is CAISEVGSAYQPQHF.

The V gene is TRBV9, the J gene TRBJ2-1; D is uncertain. The V end lost 3 bases, the J end lost 10 bases, and 11 bases lay between the germline ends. The CDR3 runs to 12 residues. The germline V gene encodes CDR1 SGDLS and CDR2 YYNGEE. The CDR3 coding sequence is TGTGCCAGCAGCGAGATTTCAGCCGAGCAGTTCTTC. As protein: CASSEISAEQFF.

This chain links TRBV12-3 or TRBV12-4 with TRBJ2-3; tentative D call: TRBD1 (6 bases). V shed 3 bases and J shed 0 bases, with 10 bases lying between them. The CDR3 extends over 15 amino acids. Here the CDR3 reads CASSFRGGSTDTQYF. CDR3 bases: TGTGCCAGCAGTTTCCGAGGGGGTAGCACAGATACGCAGTATTTT.

This clonotype occurred many times. V gene TRBV9 combines with J gene TRBJ2-1, with D possibly being TRBD2 (6 bases). Per the germline V gene, CDR1 is SGDLS and CDR2 is YYNGEE. CDR3 length equals 13 residues. Trimming took off 0 bases at V and 10 bases at J, with 11 bases between the two ends. The CDR3 protein is CASSVDGRGEQFF. The CDR3 coding sequence is TGTGCCAGCAGCGTAGACGGGAGAGGAGAGCAGTTCTTC.

This clonotype was seen at least ten times. CDR3 protein: CSAKTSGGGYNEQFF. CDR3 bases: TGCAGCGCAAAGACTAGCGGGGGCGGCTACAATGAGCAGTTCTTC. The rearrangement links TRBV29-1 to TRBJ2-1; 12 bases agree with TRBD2. CDR1 is SQVTM, CDR2 ANQGSEA, per germline. This CDR3 contains 15 residues. The V segment lost 7 bases and the J segment 3 bases; nucleotides outside the gene matches: 7.

The V call is TRBV12-3 or TRBV12-4, the J call TRBJ2-7, with TRBD2 identical over 9 bases. This CDR3 has 16 residues. The junction had 7 bases not matched to a gene; V was cut back by 1 base and J by 3 bases. The CDR3 reads CASSLVGGGRDYEQYF. In nucleotides, the CDR3 is TGTGCCAGCAGTTTAGTGGGAGGCGGGAGGGACTACGAGCAGTACTTC.